The entry below describes one TCR beta chain. The data stem from a study of blood T cell repertoires in COVID-19. The overall study: Samples taken during acute and convalescent COVID-19 were collected in the United States, Italy and Spain. In each case, the material was cDNA or gDNA derived from T cells, B-cell-depleted T cells, or PBMCs.

Per the authors' pipeline: Using reference gene primer amplification, nucleated cell counts were estimated. TCRdb keeps only in-frame clones here, not all; method: immunoSEQ multiplex PCR. D and trimming come from the DNA, and the V and J calls and clone size come from that table. Of about 160,000 clones listed, roughly 90% are singletons. The CDR3 length is 16 residues. V lost 5 bases and J lost 4; bases outside the gene matches: 13. In germline, CDR1 is SEHNR, CDR2 FQNEAQ (reference sequence). V usage is TRBV7-9 and J usage is TRBJ1-1; 7 nucleotides match TRBD1. Sequenced sample: peripheral blood. This TCR was recovered from a man aged 55 to 70 with active or convalescent COVID-19. Written as DNA, the CDR3 is TGTGCCAGCAGCGATGGACAGGCTCTAAGGAGCACTGAAGCTTTCTTT. Amino acids: CASSDGQALRSTEAFF. Full variable domain (missing parts from reference TRBV7-9 and TRBJ1-1): DTGVSQNPRHKITKRGQNVTFRCDPISEHNRLYWYRQTLGQGPEFLTYFQNEAQLEKSRLLSDRFSAERPKGSFSTLEIQRTEQGDSAMYLCASSDGQALRSTEAFFGQGTRLTVV.